The clone carrying this T cell receptor (beta chain) was detected a few times. The antigen is unknown. The assay ran at deep level. Genomic DNA from each subset was divided evenly over several immunoSEQ plates. Template for every sorted-subset replicate PCR totaled 200 to 250 ng DNA, about 30,000 T cell genomes. Clones were sequenced by immunoSEQ multiplex PCR, and TCRdb holds only the in-frame ones, with some missing. The sample lists roughly 1,600,000 clones, just under 99% occurring once. The data were obtained in a study of shared clonotypes between healthy human individuals. The CDR3 spans 16 residues. Germline CDR1 and CDR2: SGHAT and FQNNGV. Trimming left V 1 base short and J 3 bases short, with 12 bases between. Study findings and constraints: There were few donors, and this limited the genetic and exposure-history diversity represented.

This chain uses TRBV11-2 with TRBJ2-2, with D maybe TRBD2 (6 bases). This clonotype was sampled from a man aged 25-45 years in good health. Sequencing was carried out using naive CD4+ T cells sorted from blood. Subset reported: CD45RA+ positively selected. Here the CDR3 DNA reads TGTGCCAGCAGCTTAGTGCGGGGTTGGGACACCGGGGAGCTGTTTTTT. It specifies CASSLVRGWDTGELFF.